These 28 T cell receptor beta chains were all obtained from the same sample, sequenced in a study of blood T cells in healthy people across ages. Together with a sample-barcoded 5' primer, a J-beta primer mix was included in a second PCR lasting roughly 6 to 12 cycles. MiXCR was run by TCRdb on the 5' RACE reads, yielding one entry per CDR3 protein. In the table there are hundreds of thousands of distinct CDR3 sequences, approximately 60% of which are singletons. Sequenced input: blood. The receptors derive from a man aged 35 to 55 in good health.

Here the CDR3 reads CASSTNAGGHSEQFF. In nucleotides, the CDR3 is TGTGCCAGCAGCACCAATGCGGGGGGGCACAGTGAGCAGTTCTTC. The chain links TRBV7-2 to TRBJ2-1, with 9 bases that match TRBD2. The CDR3 covers 15 residues. Germline V gene sequence: CDR1 SGHTA, CDR2 FQGNSA. J gave up 9 bases and V 5 bases, and 11 bases lay outside the gene matches.

The CDR3 loop is CASSLTGLTGSSYEQYF. The CDR3 DNA reads TGCGCCAGCAGCTTGACCGGATTGACAGGGAGCTCCTACGAGCAGTACTTC. The gene calls are TRBV5-1 and TRBJ2-7, with 7 bases fitting TRBD1. Germline CDR1 SGHRS, CDR2 YFSETQ. This CDR3 has 17 residues. With 1 base clipped from V and 0 bases from J, the junction kept 10 bases outside the gene matches.

This chain links TRBV25-1 with TRBJ2-5; TRBD2 matches 7 bases. The CDR3 sequence is 13 residues long. Trimming removed 6 bases from V and 4 bases from J; junction bases left unmatched: 5. Germline CDR1 and CDR2: MGHDK and SYGVNS. In nucleotides, the CDR3 is TGTGCCAGCAGCGCATGGGGGGGAGAGACCCAGTACTTC. Translating gives CASSAWGGETQYF.

The sample holds a few counts of this clonotype. The genes are TRBV30 and TRBJ2-5, with 8 bases lining up with TRBD2. From germline, CDR1 is GTSNPN and CDR2 SVGIG (reference sequence). With V trimmed by 2 bases and J by 4 bases, 9 bases remained unmatched. CDR3 length equals 15 residues. This chain's CDR3 is CAWSTQTTSGETQYF. CDR3 bases: TGTGCCTGGAGTACACAAACAACTAGCGGAGAGACCCAGTACTTC.

This clonotype turned up a few times. This chain joins TRBV18 and TRBJ2-1, with a tentative D call TRBD2 (5 bases). V gave up 1 base and J gave up 6 bases, with 25 bases separating them. The germline V gene has CDR1 KGHSH and CDR2 LQKENI. CDR3 length: 19 residues. CDR3 amino acids: CASSPRPPTLSGSPNEQFF. CDR3 DNA: TGTGCCAGCTCACCACGACCACCAACTCTATCTGGGAGTCCCAATGAGCAGTTCTTC.

This clonotype was observed a handful of times. The CDR3 DNA is TGTGCCAGCAGCCAAGCTCGGCAGGGGACAGGGGTTTTCTCTGGGGCCAACGTCCTGACTTTC. It codes for CASSQARQGTGVFSGANVLTF. The chain combines TRBV4-2 with TRBJ2-6; TRBD1 aligns across 10 bases. Trimming at V came to 1 base and at J to 0 bases, leaving 12 bases not matched to a gene. The CDR3 spans 21 residues. CDR1 and CDR2 from the germline V gene are LGHNA and YNFKEQ.

This chain links TRBV6-1 with TRBJ2-7; D is perhaps TRBD1 (10 bases). V was clipped by 6 bases and J by 3 bases, with 27 bases between them. Germline assignment: CDR1 MNHNS and CDR2 SASEGT. The CDR3 contains 18 residues. DNA of the CDR3: TGTGCCAGCAGCCGGGACAGGGGATTAGCGGGGGTTGACTACGAGCAGTACTTC. Its protein product is CASSRDRGLAGVDYEQYF.

This clonotype was observed at least ten times. The chain uses TRBV3-1 and TRBJ2-7; 9 bases line up with TRBD1. V gave up 0 bases and J gave up 5 bases; unmatched junction bases: 8. Germline-derived CDR1 and CDR2 are LGHDT and YNNKEL (reference sequence). CDR3 length: 16 residues. The CDR3 loop reads CASSQDGGQGYDEQYF. CDR3 DNA: TGTGCCAGCAGCCAAGATGGGGGACAGGGTTACGACGAGCAGTACTTC.

This clonotype has a handful of counts. The V gene is TRBV12-3 or TRBV12-4, the J gene TRBJ2-1, with 7 positions matching TRBD1. J was trimmed by 4 bases and V by 6 bases; bases with no gene match: 9. This CDR3 contains 15 residues. CDR3 nucleotides: TGTGCCAGCAGCGATGGACAGGAATTATACAATGAGCAGTTCTTC. Residues: CASSDGQELYNEQFF.

The rearrangement joins TRBV27 to TRBJ2-7; possible D gene TRBD1, 6 bases. The V end was cut by 5 bases, the J end by 7 bases, with 18 bases between. The CDR3 length is 14 residues. Looked up from germline, CDR1 is MNHEY and CDR2 is SMNVEV (reference sequence). In nucleotides, the CDR3 is TGTGCCAGCAGTCCCAGCCCTACAGACAGGGAGCAGTACTTC. Residues: CASSPSPTDREQYF.

This rearrangement joins TRBV7-2 to TRBJ2-1; 9 positions agree with TRBD2. The J call may not be correct, given that the DNA end is closer to TRBJ2-7. The CDR3 consists of 17 residues. Germline CDR1 and CDR2: SGHTA and FQGNSA. Here the CDR3 DNA reads TGTGCCAGCAGCAAAATGGCCGGGGCGGGGGGGAACAATGAGCAGTACTTC. This translates into CASSKMAGAGGNNEQYF.

V is TRBV7-2 and J is TRBJ1-3; D possibly corresponds to TRBD1 (5 bases). Germline-derived CDR1 and CDR2 are SGHTA and FQGNSA. With 4 bases removed from V and 0 bases from J, the gap between germline ends came to 10 bases. This CDR3 spans 15 amino acids. The CDR3 DNA reads TGTGCCAGCAGCTCCTACACAGGCTCTGGAAACACCATATATTTT. This gives the protein CASSSYTGSGNTIYF. Full variable domain (missing parts from reference TRBV7-2 and TRBJ1-3): GAGVSQSPSNKVTEKGKDVELRCDPISGHTALYWYRQSLGQGLEFLIYFQGNSAPDKSGLPSDRFSAERTGGSVSTLTIQRTQQEDSAVYLCASSSYTGSGNTIYFGEGSWLTVV.

The V and J genes are TRBV11-2 and TRBJ2-3; TRBD2 aligns across 14 bases. From germline, CDR1 is SGHAT and CDR2 FQNNGV. This CDR3 is built from 17 residues. The ends lost 5 bases at V and 4 bases at J; junction bases unmatched: 8. CDR3 bases: TGTGCCAGCAGCCCGGGGACTAGCGGGAGTTTCGCAGATACGCAGTATTTT. Its translation: CASSPGTSGSFADTQYF.

This chain connects TRBV28 to TRBJ2-5, with TRBD2 matching over 7 bases. Germline V gene sequence: CDR1 MDHEN, CDR2 SYDVKM. V shed 8 bases and J 1 base; nucleotides not matched to a gene: 4. CDR3 length: 13 amino acids. DNA for the CDR3: TGTGCCAGCGGGGGGGGGTCCCAAGAGACCCAGTACTTC. This translates into CASGGGSQETQYF.

This chain uses TRBV4-2 with TRBJ2-3, with D perhaps TRBD1 (5 bases). Germline V gene sequence: CDR1 LGHNA, CDR2 YNFKEQ. The CDR3 runs to 14 residues. V was clipped by 3 bases and J by 4 bases, with 11 bases between them. CDR3 in amino acids: CASSQGLEADTQYF. The CDR3 coding sequence is TGTGCCAGCAGCCAGGGGCTTGAAGCAGATACGCAGTATTTT.

This chain uses TRBV7-9 with TRBJ2-5; the match to TRBD2 covers 7 bases. The CDR3 has 15 amino acids. Trimming took 2 bases from V and 5 from J; bases not matched to a gene: 8. In germline, CDR1 is SEHNR, CDR2 FQNEAQ (reference sequence). The CDR3 reads CASSLFGLVEETQYF. The DNA for the CDR3 is TGTGCCAGCAGCTTATTTGGACTAGTGGAGGAGACCCAGTACTTC.

The rearrangement joins TRBV3-1 to TRBJ2-7; D gene ambiguous. Germline V gene lookup returns CDR1 LGHDT and CDR2 YNNKEL (reference sequence). V shed 0 bases and J shed 1 base, with 19 bases lying between them. The CDR3 spans 18 residues. CDR3: CASSQEPPKGLLSYEQYF. The DNA for the CDR3 is TGTGCCAGCAGCCAAGAACCCCCTAAGGGCCTGCTATCCTACGAGCAGTACTTC.

CDR3 coding DNA: TGTGCCAGCAGCTTAGCCGGGACTAGAAAGGGAGGGGAGCAGTACTTC. Its protein product is CASSLAGTRKGGEQYF. This chain uses TRBV7-6 with TRBJ2-5, with 8 bases that match TRBD2. V shed 0 bases, J shed 11 bases, and the junction held 14 bases outside the gene matches. CDR1 is SGHVS and CDR2 is FNYEAQ in the germline V gene. The CDR3 length is 16 residues.

J is TRBJ2-1 and V is TRBV27; 8 bases agree with TRBD1. The CDR3 consists of 16 residues. Trimming at V came to 2 bases and at J to 2 bases, leaving 5 bases not matched to a gene. Germline CDR1 MNHEY, CDR2 SMNVEV (reference sequence). CDR3 in DNA: TGTGCCAGCAGTTTACACCGGGACAGGACCTACAATGAGCAGTTCTTC. As protein: CASSLHRDRTYNEQFF.

This clonotype was picked up a small number of times. J is TRBJ2-7 and V is TRBV28; D may be TRBD2 (5 bases). V lost 3 bases and J lost 3, with 15 bases in between. Germline assignment: CDR1 MDHEN and CDR2 SYDVKM. The CDR3 loop spans 15 amino acids. The CDR3 DNA follows: TGTGCCAGCAGTTTTGGGCCTTCGGGGTTCTACGAGCAGTACTTC. It yields the protein CASSFGPSGFYEQYF.

This clonotype appeared a few times. This chain links TRBV5-6 with TRBJ2-7; no clear D gene. Trimming pared 2 bases from V and 0 bases from J, leaving 9 bases between. The CDR3 has 14 amino acids. Germline V gene data show CDR1 as SGHDT and CDR2 as YYEEEE. The CDR3 region has the DNA TGTGCCAGCAGCTTTCCCGGTGACTCCTACGAGCAGTACTTC. Its translation is CASSFPGDSYEQYF.

This chain connects TRBV15 to TRBJ2-5; 10 bases match TRBD2. The V gene end was trimmed by 0 bases and the J gene end by 5 bases; junction bases not matched to a gene: 6. The CDR3 is made up of 16 amino acids. Germline loops: CDR1 LNHNV, CDR2 YYDKDF (reference sequence). This chain's CDR3 is CATSREIAGGWETQYF. The CDR3 bases are TGTGCCACCAGCAGAGAGATAGCGGGGGGCTGGGAGACCCAGTACTTC.

The chain has TRBV7-2 and TRBJ2-7, with TRBD2 matching 10 bases. The CDR3 length is 14 residues. Per germline, CDR1 SGHTA and CDR2 FQGNSA. After removal of 3 bases from V and 7 bases from J, the junction contained 6 bases not matched to a gene. CDR3 sequence (DNA): TGTGCCAGCAGCTTTACTAGCGGGATAGATGAGCAGTACTTC. Its protein product is CASSFTSGIDEQYF. Complete variable domain (other parts from reference TRBV7-2 and TRBJ2-7): GAGVSQSPSNKVTEKGKDVELRCDPISGHTALYWYRQSLGQGLEFLIYFQGNSAPDKSGLPSDRFSAERTGGSVSTLTIQRTQQEDSAVYLCASSFTSGIDEQYFGPGTRLTVT.

V usage is TRBV29-1 and J usage is TRBJ2-3; D unresolved. The V gene lost 4 bases and the J gene lost 4 bases, with 9 bases spanning the gap. The CDR3 has 12 residues. Germline CDR1 reads SQVTM; CDR2 reads ANQGSEA. CDR3 nucleotides: TGCAGCGTTGTGCTCGGAGCAGATACGCAGTATTTT. Translating it yields CSVVLGADTQYF.

The chain combines TRBV20-1 with TRBJ2-2; 7 bases agree with TRBD2. CDR3 length: 13 residues. V shed 3 bases, J shed 7 bases, and the junction held 5 bases outside the gene matches. The germline gives CDR1 DFQATT, CDR2 SNEGSKA (reference sequence). The CDR3 here is CSASGLADGELFF. The CDR3, as DNA: TGCAGTGCTAGTGGGCTAGCGGACGGGGAGCTGTTTTTT.

The chain is built from TRBV27 and TRBJ2-7; 10 nucleotides align to TRBD2. From germline, CDR1 is MNHEY and CDR2 SMNVEV (reference sequence). The CDR3 totals 15 residues. Germline trimming cut 5 bases from V and 3 bases from J; bases unmatched to any gene: 7. The CDR3 loop is CASSAEAGGIYEQYF. DNA for the CDR3: TGTGCCAGCAGTGCCGAAGCGGGGGGGATCTACGAGCAGTACTTC.

This rearrangement joins TRBV5-1 to TRBJ2-5, with D tentatively TRBD1 or TRBD2 (6 bases each). The length of the CDR3 is 16 residues. Germline V gene sequence: CDR1 SGHRS, CDR2 YFSETQ. Deletions cut 3 bases from V and 4 bases from J, with 19 bases between. CDR3 DNA sequence: TGCGCCAGCAGCTCTGGAGGGGGTAACGTTCGAGAGACCCAGTACTTC. Translation gives CASSSGGGNVRETQYF.

The V gene is TRBV7-2, the J gene TRBJ1-1; possible D gene TRBD1, 6 bases. Trimming shortened V by 2 bases and J by 0 bases, and 19 bases separated the two germline ends. There are 18 residues in the CDR3. CDR1 and CDR2 (germline): SGHTA, FQGNSA. The CDR3 is CASSLFRGAGIMNTEAFF. The CDR3 nucleotides are TGTGCCAGCAGCTTATTTCGGGGGGCGGGAATCATGAACACTGAAGCTTTCTTT.